Detailed here is one TCR beta chain. CDR1 and CDR2 (germline): KGHSH, LQKENI. The ends lost 5 bases at V and 1 base at J; junction bases unmatched: 13. This CDR3 is 19 amino acids long. Adults between about 18 and 95 years of age took part from fewer than 30 US areas. The data stem from a study of blood T cell repertoires in COVID-19. Study overall: The United States, Italy and Spain supplied acute and convalescent COVID-19 samples.

Produced via immunoSEQ multiplex PCR; TCRdb's table is partial and in-frame only. This sample yields roughly 170,000 clones, of which more than 70% are seen a single time; less than 20% belongs to the top ten. The sequence was collected from a man aged 55 to 69 who had recovered from COVID-19. The rearrangement joins TRBV18 to TRBJ2-6; 8 bases line up with TRBD2. The sample was PBMCs or T cells enriched from blood (not recorded which). The CDR3 DNA is TGTGCCAGCTCAACAACGGGATTAGCGGGGATTTCTGGGGCCAACGTCCTGACTTTC. Amino acids: CASSTTGLAGISGANVLTF.